The 32 T cell receptor beta chains below come from one sample, sequenced in a study of blood T cell repertoires in COVID-19. The protocol was immunoSEQ multiplex PCR, while the TCRdb copy is restricted to in-frame clones and leaves out a portion. The sample has fewer than 200,000 clones, roughly four fifths seen once. The sample consisted of peripheral blood. These receptors originate from a man between 70 and 80 years old with active or convalescent COVID-19.

The chain recombines TRBV18 with TRBJ1-4, with D uncertain. CDR3 length: 13 residues. The V gene's germline CDR1 is KGHSH and CDR2 LQKENI. Trimming stripped 4 bases from V and 4 bases from J, with 7 bases between. CDR3 region: CASSQNINEKLFF. The CDR3 coding sequence is TGTGCCAGCTCACAGAACATTAATGAAAAACTGTTTTTT.

This sequence joins TRBV6-5 and TRBJ1-2, with D unclear. With 6 bases removed from V and 2 bases from J, the gap between germline ends came to 13 bases. Germline CDR1 MNHEY, CDR2 SVGAGI. This CDR3 comprises 14 residues. The CDR3 nucleotides are TGTGCCAGCAGATTCGTGGGAGGGAACTATGGCTACACCTTC. It is translated as CASRFVGGNYGYTF.

This clone was seen just once. The chain recombines TRBV7-2 with TRBJ2-7; maybe TRBD2 (6 bases). CDR1 and CDR2 from the germline V gene are SGHTA and FQGNSA. The CDR3 has 14 residues. V was trimmed by 1 base and J by 4 bases, leaving 11 bases between them. The CDR3 reads CASSLDLGGYEQYF. Written as DNA, the CDR3 is TGTGCCAGCAGCTTAGACCTGGGGGGTTACGAGCAGTACTTC.

This clone has just one count. The CDR3 DNA reads TGTGCCAGCAGCCTCCGGGGGGGGGCTCTCTCGACGAAGGAGTACTTC. Encoded protein: CASSLRGGALSTKEYF. The chain links TRBV27 to TRBJ2-7; 8 bases are a match to TRBD2. This CDR3 is 16 amino acids long. Looked up from germline, CDR1 is MNHEY and CDR2 is SMNVEV (reference sequence). Trimming removed 6 bases from V and 11 bases from J; junction bases left unmatched: 21.

This clone was counted once. The chain couples TRBV5-8 to TRBJ1-5; 7 nucleotides align to TRBD1. The ends lost 0 bases at V and 2 bases at J; junction bases unmatched: 11. This CDR3 is 18 amino acids long. Looked up from germline, CDR1 is SGHTS and CDR2 is YDEGEE. The CDR3 spells CASSLAGTEYDGNQPQHF. The CDR3 region has the DNA TGTGCCAGCAGCTTGGCCGGGACAGAATACGACGGCAATCAGCCCCAGCATTTT. Full variable domain (outside the CDR3, taken from reference TRBV5-8 and TRBJ1-5): EAGVTQSPTHLIKTRGQQATLRCSPISGHTSVYWYQQALGLGLQFLLWYDEGEERNRGNFPPRFSGRQFPNYSSELNVNALELEDSALYLCASSLAGTEYDGNQPQHFGDGTRLSIL.

The chain carries TRBV27 and TRBJ2-5; D perhaps matches TRBD1 (7 bases). Trimming shortened V by 2 bases and J by 4 bases, and 11 bases separated the two germline ends. Germline loops: CDR1 MNHEY, CDR2 SMNVEV (reference sequence). CDR3 length: 14 residues. In DNA, the CDR3 is TGTGCCAGCAGTTTAGGGCAGGGGGGAGAGACCCAGTACTTC. It is translated as CASSLGQGGETQYF.

In its sample, this clone was seen a few times. For the CDR3, the DNA is TGTGCCAGCAGCTACACGAACACCGGGGAGCTGTTTTTT. The encoded protein is CASSYTNTGELFF. The V call is TRBV11-2, the J call TRBJ2-2; D remains ambiguous. Trimming cost V 4 bases and J 0 bases, with 3 bases left between them. Germline V gives CDR1 SGHAT, CDR2 FQNNGV. The CDR3 contains 13 residues.

The rearrangement uses TRBV6-2 or TRBV6-3 and TRBJ1-2; 9 bases are a match to TRBD1. With V trimmed by 2 bases and J by 4 bases, 5 bases remained unmatched. Germline assignment: CDR1 MNHEY and CDR2 SVGEGT. This CDR3 comprises 15 residues. The CDR3 nucleotides are TGTGCCAGCAGTTACGGGGACAGGGTTGGCTATGGCTACACCTTC. Protein sequence: CASSYGDRVGYGYTF.

In its sample, this clone was seen once. The chain has TRBV7-2 and TRBJ2-3; D may be TRBD1 (5 bases). V lost 2 bases and J 1 base, leaving 16 bases between the germline ends. The CDR3 sequence is 17 residues long. CDR1 is SGHTA and CDR2 is FQGNSA in the germline V gene. The CDR3 here is CASSLTADIPRTDTQYF. The CDR3 coding sequence is TGTGCCAGCAGCTTAACGGCGGACATCCCCCGCACAGATACGCAGTATTTT.

This chain links TRBV6-5 with TRBJ2-1; D is perhaps TRBD1 (5 bases). Germline CDR1 is MNHEY and CDR2 is SVGAGI. This CDR3 has 15 residues. The germline V and J ends were trimmed by 6 bases and 4 bases, with 16 bases remaining between them. The CDR3 bases are TGTGCCAGCAGCCGTACGATCCAGGGTTACAATGAGCAGTTCTTC. Protein product: CASSRTIQGYNEQFF.

The CDR3 sequence is CASSQDGRAVLTDTQYF. Here the CDR3 DNA reads TGTGCCAGCTCACAGGACGGCAGGGCCGTGCTAACAGATACGCAGTATTTT. The chain links TRBV18 to TRBJ2-3; D is perhaps TRBD1 (5 bases). Germline V CDR1 and CDR2: KGHSH, LQKENI. This CDR3 spans 17 amino acids. Trimming took 4 bases from V and 3 from J, leaving 20 bases between them.

The chain has TRBV30 and TRBJ2-2; 10 bases are a match to TRBD2. The V gene's germline CDR1 is GTSNPN and CDR2 SVGIG (reference sequence). The CDR3 spans 18 residues. The J segment lost 9 bases and the V segment lost 2 bases, leaving 18 bases of the junction unmatched. CDR3 protein: CAWSSNPGLAGDKWELFF. The CDR3 region has the DNA TGTGCCTGGAGTAGCAATCCTGGGCTAGCGGGAGATAAGTGGGAGCTGTTTTTT.

J is TRBJ2-7 and V is TRBV10-2; D is possibly TRBD1 (6 bases). V was pared by 7 bases and J by 7 bases, with 17 bases between. Germline-derived CDR1 and CDR2 are WSHSY and SAAADI. There are 13 residues in the CDR3. CDR3 nucleotide sequence: TGCGCCAGCACTGTAACAGGGCCGGGGGAGCAGTACTTC. It specifies CASTVTGPGEQYF.

This chain connects TRBV5-5 to TRBJ1-1, with 8 positions matching TRBD1. Germline-derived CDR1 and CDR2 are SGHKS and YYEKEE (reference sequence). The ends lost 4 bases at V and 3 bases at J; junction bases unmatched: 2. The CDR3 contains 13 residues. CDR3 residues: CASSPDRDTEAFF. For the CDR3, the DNA is TGTGCCAGCAGCCCGGACAGGGACACTGAAGCTTTCTTT.

The V gene is TRBV11-2, the J gene TRBJ2-7, with D possibly TRBD2 on 6 matching bases. Trimming pared 6 bases from V and 7 bases from J, leaving 16 bases between. Germline V lookup: CDR1 SGHAT, CDR2 FQNNGV. The CDR3 spans 13 residues. CDR3 DNA sequence: TGTGCCAGCAGTCTAGACGTGGCGGGGGAGCAGTACTTC. It encodes CASSLDVAGEQYF.

This chain joins TRBV30 and TRBJ2-7, with D perhaps TRBD1 (5 bases). The V end was cut by 0 bases, the J end by 5 bases, with 14 bases between. The CDR3 length is 14 residues. Germline V gene lookup returns CDR1 GTSNPN and CDR2 SVGIG (reference sequence). In nucleotides, the CDR3 is TGTGCCTGGAGTGTCCAGGCAGGGTGGAACGAGCAGTACTTC. This translates into CAWSVQAGWNEQYF.

The rearrangement uses TRBV7-9 and TRBJ2-7; D uncertain. Per germline, CDR1 SEHNR and CDR2 FQNEAQ (reference sequence). With 3 bases removed from V and 6 bases from J, the gap between germline ends came to 9 bases. The CDR3 extends over 12 amino acids. In DNA, the CDR3 is TGTGCCAGCAGCTTGCCCGGTGGCGAGCAGTACTTC. It is translated as CASSLPGGEQYF.

J is TRBJ2-1 and V is TRBV7-2; TRBD2 matches at 10 bases. This CDR3 region has 17 residues. Germline V gene sequence: CDR1 SGHTA, CDR2 FQGNSA. Trimming removed 5 bases from V and 7 bases from J; junction bases left unmatched: 14. The CDR3 nucleotides read TGTGCCAGCAGCCCGCGAAGACCTAGCGGGAGTTGGAATGAGCAGTTCTTC. Translating it yields CASSPRRPSGSWNEQFF. Looking up the rest from reference TRBV7-2 and TRBJ2-1 gives the full variable domain: GAGVSQSPSNKVTEKGKDVELRCDPISGHTALYWYRQSLGQGLEFLIYFQGNSAPDKSGLPSDRFSAERTGGSVSTLTIQRTQQEDSAVYLCASSPRRPSGSWNEQFFGPGTRLTVL.

Turning to this clone: The sample holds other DNA sequences that translate to the same CDR3. This sequence joins TRBV7-2 and TRBJ1-1; D is undetermined. Germline lookup yields CDR1 SGHTA and CDR2 FQGNSA. Trimming removed 4 bases from V and 1 base from J, with 10 bases in between. The CDR3 contains 14 residues. The DNA for the CDR3 is TGTGCCAGCAGCTCTCAAGGGAGGAACACTGAAGCTTTCTTT. Encoded protein: CASSSQGRNTEAFF. The whole variable domain, filled in from reference TRBV7-2 and TRBJ1-1, reads GAGVSQSPSNKVTEKGKDVELRCDPISGHTALYWYRQSLGQGLEFLIYFQGNSAPDKSGLPSDRFSAERTGGSVSTLTIQRTQQEDSAVYLCASSSQGRNTEAFFGQGTRLTVV.

V and J are TRBV7-3 and TRBJ2-1; 10 bases map to TRBD2. The germline V gene encodes CDR1 SGHTA and CDR2 FQGTGA. The trim removed 5 bases at V and 10 bases at J, leaving 11 bases unmatched. The CDR3 sequence is 15 residues long. This CDR3 is CASSTKLAGLREQFF. In nucleotides, the CDR3 is TGTGCCAGCAGCACAAAACTAGCGGGACTACGGGAGCAGTTCTTC.

This clone was detected once. The chain employs TRBV27 and TRBJ2-3; 13 bases are shared with TRBD2. The V gene's germline CDR1 is MNHEY and CDR2 SMNVEV (reference sequence). The CDR3 spans 17 residues. V lost 5 bases to trimming and J lost 5 bases; unmatched junction nucleotides: 10. This CDR3 reads CASSARLAGGRGDTQYF. In nucleotides, the CDR3 is TGTGCCAGCAGTGCGAGACTAGCGGGAGGCCGGGGAGATACGCAGTATTTT.

The V and J genes are TRBV5-4 and TRBJ1-2; 8 bases are shared with TRBD1. The V gene's germline CDR1 is SGHNT and CDR2 YYREEE (reference sequence). The CDR3 sequence is 16 residues long. Losses at the gene ends were 6 bases for V and 6 bases for J; bases not matched to a gene: 16. The CDR3 DNA reads TGTGCCAGCACCCCAGGGGGCACCCTCTTTGGTCATGGCTACACCTTC. Translating gives CASTPGGTLFGHGYTF. The variable domain in full, with the rest retrieved from reference TRBV5-4 and TRBJ1-2, is ETGVTQSPTHLIKTRGQQVTLRCSSQSGHNTVSWYQQALGQGPQFIFQYYREEENGRGNFPPRFSGLQFPNYSSELNVNALELDDSALYLCASTPGGTLFGHGYTFGSGTRLTVV.

The genes are TRBV7-6 and TRBJ1-6; 9 nucleotides line up with TRBD1. After removal of 4 bases from V and 7 bases from J, the junction contained 2 bases not matched to a gene. The CDR3 is 14 residues long. Germline values: CDR1 SGHVS, CDR2 FNYEAQ. In DNA, the CDR3 is TGTGCCAGCAGCTACGGGACAGGGAATTCACCCCTCCACTTT. This sequence encodes CASSYGTGNSPLHF.

This chain connects TRBV6-5 to TRBJ2-1, with 7 nucleotides matching TRBD2. CDR3 length: 15 amino acids. Germline V gene data show CDR1 as MNHEY and CDR2 as SVGAGI. V lost 6 bases and J lost 3; bases outside the gene matches: 8. This CDR3 is CASRPAGFVYNEQFF. For the CDR3, the DNA is TGTGCCAGCAGACCAGCGGGATTTGTCTACAATGAGCAGTTCTTC.

The rearrangement links TRBV7-9 to TRBJ1-2, with 7 positions matching TRBD1. CDR3 length equals 15 residues. V shed 5 bases and J 4 bases; nucleotides not matched to a gene: 10. CDR1 and CDR2 (germline): SEHNR, FQNEAQ (reference sequence). In DNA, the CDR3 is TGTGCCAGCAGCCGTAGGGGACAGCAGTTCTATGGCTACACCTTC. This sequence encodes CASSRRGQQFYGYTF. Supplemented by reference TRBV7-9 and TRBJ1-2, the full variable domain reads DTGVSQNPRHKITKRGQNVTFRCDPISEHNRLYWYRQTLGQGPEFLTYFQNEAQLEKSRLLSDRFSAERPKGSFSTLEIQRTEQGDSAMYLCASSRRGQQFYGYTFGSGTRLTVV.

The chain couples TRBV7-9 to TRBJ2-7, with a weak D call TRBD1 (6 bases). The CDR3 has 16 amino acids. Trimming left V 1 base short and J 1 base short, with 14 bases between. Germline-derived CDR1 and CDR2 are SEHNR and FQNEAQ (reference sequence). In DNA form, the CDR3 reads TGTGCCAGCAGCTTAGGGACAGTCAGCCTGTCCTACGAGCAGTACTTC. It codes for CASSLGTVSLSYEQYF.

Comment on this clone: Other DNA sequences within the sample encode an identical CDR3. The V and J genes are TRBV18 and TRBJ2-7, with 8 bases that match TRBD1. Per germline, CDR1 KGHSH and CDR2 LQKENI. The CDR3 runs 14 residues. V was pared by 2 bases and J by 2 bases, with 2 bases of the junction left unmatched. The CDR3 region is CASSPGTGAYEQYF. The CDR3 nucleotides are TGTGCCAGCTCACCAGGGACAGGCGCCTACGAGCAGTACTTC.

The genes are TRBV7-2 and TRBJ2-1, with 10 bases identical to TRBD2. V was pared by 1 base and J by 6 bases, with 6 bases of the junction left unmatched. The CDR3 is 16 residues long. Per the germline V gene, CDR1 is SGHTA and CDR2 is FQGNSA. CDR3: CASSLVSLAGANEQFF. As DNA, the CDR3 is TGTGCCAGCAGCTTAGTAAGTCTAGCGGGAGCCAATGAGCAGTTCTTC.

The chain employs TRBV28 and TRBJ2-1, with 11 positions matching TRBD2. This CDR3 contains 16 residues. Germline V CDR1 and CDR2: MDHEN, SYDVKM. The junction had 8 bases not matched to a gene; V was cut back by 5 bases and J by 5 bases. In DNA, the CDR3 is TGTGCCAGCAGTACCTCCGGGACTAGCGGCCACAATGAGCAGTTCTTC. Its protein is CASSTSGTSGHNEQFF.

V is TRBV27 and J is TRBJ2-7; D is perhaps TRBD2 (5 bases). The CDR3 is 13 residues long. V dropped 3 bases and J dropped 7 bases, with 13 bases sitting between them. CDR1 and CDR2 (germline): MNHEY, SMNVEV (reference sequence). CDR3 residues: CASSFRGSGEQYF. The CDR3 DNA follows: TGTGCCAGCAGTTTCAGAGGGTCGGGGGAGCAGTACTTC.

This chain uses TRBV6-6 with TRBJ1-4; 7 bases agree with TRBD1. This CDR3 contains 14 residues. J lost 8 bases, V lost 4 bases, and 7 bases had no gene match. From germline, CDR1 is MNHNY and CDR2 SVGAGI (reference sequence). DNA for the CDR3: TGTGCCAGCAGTTTCGAGGACAGGCGAGAAAAACTGTTTTTT. This codes for CASSFEDRREKLFF.

This clone appeared a few times. DNA of the CDR3: TGTGCCAGCTCACCACGGCAGGGGGGTATGAACACTGAAGCTTTCTTT. Its translation is CASSPRQGGMNTEAFF. J is TRBJ1-1 and V is TRBV18; 7 positions match TRBD1. V lost 1 base, J lost 0 bases, and 5 bases stayed unmatched. The CDR3 extends over 16 amino acids. Germline V CDR1 and CDR2: KGHSH, LQKENI. Variable domain in full (rest from reference TRBV18 and TRBJ1-1): NAGVMQNPRHLVRRRGQEARLRCSPMKGHSHVYWYRQLPEEGLKFMVYLQKENIIDESGMPKERFSAEFPKEGPSILRIQQVVRGDSAAYFCASSPRQGGMNTEAFFGQGTRLTVV.